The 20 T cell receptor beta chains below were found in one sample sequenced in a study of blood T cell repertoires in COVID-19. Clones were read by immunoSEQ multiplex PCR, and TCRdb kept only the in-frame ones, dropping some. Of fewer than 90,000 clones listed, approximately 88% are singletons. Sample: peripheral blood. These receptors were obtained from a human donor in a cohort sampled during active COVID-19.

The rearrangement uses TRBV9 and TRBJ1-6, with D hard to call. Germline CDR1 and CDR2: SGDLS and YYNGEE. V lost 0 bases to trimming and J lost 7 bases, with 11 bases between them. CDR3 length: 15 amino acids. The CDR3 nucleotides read TGTGCCAGCAGCGTAGGACAAGGAGGCAATTCACCCCTCCACTTT. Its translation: CASSVGQGGNSPLHF.

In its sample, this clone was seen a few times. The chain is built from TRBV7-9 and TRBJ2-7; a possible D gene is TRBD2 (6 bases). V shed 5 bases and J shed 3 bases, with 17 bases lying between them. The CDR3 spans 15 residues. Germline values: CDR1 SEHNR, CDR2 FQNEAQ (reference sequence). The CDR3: CASSPRGTPGYEQYF. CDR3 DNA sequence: TGTGCCAGCAGCCCCCGGGGGACTCCGGGCTACGAGCAGTACTTC.

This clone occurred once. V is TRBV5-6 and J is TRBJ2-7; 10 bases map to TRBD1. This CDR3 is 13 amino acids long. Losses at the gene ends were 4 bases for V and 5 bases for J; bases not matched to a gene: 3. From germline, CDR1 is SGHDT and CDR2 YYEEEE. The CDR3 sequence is CASSRDRGHEQYF. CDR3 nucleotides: TGTGCCAGCAGCCGAGACAGGGGGCACGAGCAGTACTTC. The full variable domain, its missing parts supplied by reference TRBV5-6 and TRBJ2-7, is DAGVTQSPTHLIKTRGQQVTLRCSPKSGHDTVSWYQQALGQGPQFIFQYYEEEERQRGNFPDRFSGHQFPNYSSELNVNALLLGDSALYLCASSRDRGHEQYFGPGTRLTVT.

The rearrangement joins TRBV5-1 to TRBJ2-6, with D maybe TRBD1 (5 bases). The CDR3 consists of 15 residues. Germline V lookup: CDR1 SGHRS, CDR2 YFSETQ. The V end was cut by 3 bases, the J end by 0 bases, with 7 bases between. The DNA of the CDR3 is TGCGCCAGCAGCTACGACAGCTCTGGGGCCAACGTCCTGACTTTC. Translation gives CASSYDSSGANVLTF.

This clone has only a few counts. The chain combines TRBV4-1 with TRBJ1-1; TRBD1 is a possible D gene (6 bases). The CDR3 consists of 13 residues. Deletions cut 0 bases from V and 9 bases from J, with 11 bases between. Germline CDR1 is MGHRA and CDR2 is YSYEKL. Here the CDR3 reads CASSQDRGQQAFF. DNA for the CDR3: TGCGCCAGCAGCCAAGATCGCGGACAGCAAGCTTTCTTT.

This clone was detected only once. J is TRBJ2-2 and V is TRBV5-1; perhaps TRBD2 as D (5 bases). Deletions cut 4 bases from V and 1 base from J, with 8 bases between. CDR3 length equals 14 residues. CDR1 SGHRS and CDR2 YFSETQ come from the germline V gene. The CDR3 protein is CASSPAVNTGELFF. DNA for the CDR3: TGCGCCAGCAGCCCAGCGGTGAACACCGGGGAGCTGTTTTTT.

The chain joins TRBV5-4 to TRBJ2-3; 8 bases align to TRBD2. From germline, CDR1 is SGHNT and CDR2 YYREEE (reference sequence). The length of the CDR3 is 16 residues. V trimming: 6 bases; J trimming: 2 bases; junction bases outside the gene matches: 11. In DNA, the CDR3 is TGTGCCAGCAAAACCGGGGGCGGGGGGACCACAGATACGCAGTATTTT. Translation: CASKTGGGGTTDTQYF. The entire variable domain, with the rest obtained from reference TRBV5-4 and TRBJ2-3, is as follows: ETGVTQSPTHLIKTRGQQVTLRCSSQSGHNTVSWYQQALGQGPQFIFQYYREEENGRGNFPPRFSGLQFPNYSSELNVNALELDDSALYLCASKTGGGGTTDTQYFGPGTRLTVL.

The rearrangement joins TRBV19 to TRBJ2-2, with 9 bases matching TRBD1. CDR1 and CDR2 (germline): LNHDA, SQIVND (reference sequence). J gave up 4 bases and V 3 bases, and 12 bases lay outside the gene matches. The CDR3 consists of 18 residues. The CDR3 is CASSIHTGGASSTGELFF. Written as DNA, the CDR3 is TGTGCCAGTAGTATTCACACAGGGGGCGCTTCCTCCACCGGGGAGCTGTTTTTT.

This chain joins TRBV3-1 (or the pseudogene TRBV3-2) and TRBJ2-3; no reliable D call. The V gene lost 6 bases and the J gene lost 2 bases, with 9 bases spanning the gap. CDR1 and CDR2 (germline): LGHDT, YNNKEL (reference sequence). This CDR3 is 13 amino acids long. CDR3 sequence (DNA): TGTGCCAGCAGTCGACTGGACACAGATACGCAGTATTTT. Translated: CASSRLDTDTQYF.

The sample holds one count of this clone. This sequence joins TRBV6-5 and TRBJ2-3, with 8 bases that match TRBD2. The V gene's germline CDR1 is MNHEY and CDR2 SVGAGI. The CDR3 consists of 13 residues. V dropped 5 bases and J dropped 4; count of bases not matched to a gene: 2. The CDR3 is CASSRGGSDTQYF. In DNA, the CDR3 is TGTGCCAGCAGTCGGGGGGGATCAGATACGCAGTATTTT.

The CDR3 here is CASSLLPSAGRGYGYTF. The CDR3 nucleotides read TGTGCCAGCAGTTTATTACCGTCGGCGGGACGTGGCTATGGCTACACCTTC. The chain links TRBV27 to TRBJ1-2; tentatively, D is TRBD1 (5 bases). Germline V CDR1 and CDR2: MNHEY, SMNVEV (reference sequence). This CDR3 is 17 amino acids long. V dropped 1 base and J dropped 4 bases, with 19 bases sitting between them.

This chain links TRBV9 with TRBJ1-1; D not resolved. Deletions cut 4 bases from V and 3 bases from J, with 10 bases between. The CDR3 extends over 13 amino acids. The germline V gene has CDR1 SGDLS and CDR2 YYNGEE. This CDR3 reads CASSRQVYTEAFF. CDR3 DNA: TGTGCCAGCAGCAGGCAGGTGTACACTGAAGCTTTCTTT.

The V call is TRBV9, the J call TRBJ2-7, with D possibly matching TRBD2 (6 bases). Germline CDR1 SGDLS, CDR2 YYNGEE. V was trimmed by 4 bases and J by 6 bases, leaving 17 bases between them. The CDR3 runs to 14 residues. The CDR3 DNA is TGTGCCAGCAGCTCCGGGACCGTGGGACTCGAGCAGTACTTC. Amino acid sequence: CASSSGTVGLEQYF.

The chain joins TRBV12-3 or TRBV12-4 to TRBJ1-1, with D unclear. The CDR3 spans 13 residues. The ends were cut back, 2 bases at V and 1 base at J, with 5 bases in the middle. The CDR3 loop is CASSLQANTEAFF. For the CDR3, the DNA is TGTGCCAGCAGTTTACAGGCGAACACTGAAGCTTTCTTT.

The CDR3 DNA sequence: TGCGCCAGCAGCCAGGAGCCTGCCCGCTCTGGAAACACCATATATTTT. This codes for CASSQEPARSGNTIYF. The chain combines TRBV4-1 with TRBJ1-3; D ambiguous. The CDR3 is made up of 16 amino acids. Trimming removed 3 bases from V and 0 bases from J, with 12 bases in between. CDR1 MGHRA and CDR2 YSYEKL come from the germline V gene.

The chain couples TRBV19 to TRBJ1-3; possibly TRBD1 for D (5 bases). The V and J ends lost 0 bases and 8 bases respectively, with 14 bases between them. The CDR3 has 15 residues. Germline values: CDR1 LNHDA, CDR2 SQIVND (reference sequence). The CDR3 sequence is CASSIDLQGSDTIYF. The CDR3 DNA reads TGTGCCAGTAGTATAGATCTGCAGGGATCGGACACCATATATTTT.

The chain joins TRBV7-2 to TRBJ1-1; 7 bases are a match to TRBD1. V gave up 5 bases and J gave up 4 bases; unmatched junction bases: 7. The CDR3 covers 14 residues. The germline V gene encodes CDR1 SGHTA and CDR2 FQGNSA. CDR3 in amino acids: CASSRGTASTEAFF. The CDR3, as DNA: TGTGCCAGCAGCCGGGGGACAGCCAGCACTGAAGCTTTCTTT.

The DNA of the CDR3 is TGTGCCAGCAGCCGGACAGCCTCCTACGAGCAGTACTTC. Its translation: CASSRTASYEQYF. The chain has TRBV7-2 and TRBJ2-7, with D perhaps matching TRBD1 (6 bases). Trimming removed 5 bases from V and 0 bases from J, with 8 bases in between. The CDR3 totals 13 residues. Per the germline V gene, CDR1 is SGHTA and CDR2 is FQGNSA.

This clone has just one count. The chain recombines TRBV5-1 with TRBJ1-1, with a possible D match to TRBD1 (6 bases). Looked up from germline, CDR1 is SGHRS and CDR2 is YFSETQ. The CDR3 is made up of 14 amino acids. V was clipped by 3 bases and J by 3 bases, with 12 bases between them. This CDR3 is CASSWDQGYTEAFF. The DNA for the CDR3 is TGCGCCAGCAGCTGGGATCAGGGGTACACTGAAGCTTTCTTT.

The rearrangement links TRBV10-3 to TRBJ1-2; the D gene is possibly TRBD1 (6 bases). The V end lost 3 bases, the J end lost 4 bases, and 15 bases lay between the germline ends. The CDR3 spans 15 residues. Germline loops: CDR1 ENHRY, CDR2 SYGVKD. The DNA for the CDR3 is TGTGCCATCAGTGATTTGGCAGGGGTTAGCTATGGCTACACCTTC. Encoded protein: CAISDLAGVSYGYTF.